This TCR beta chain stems from a study of blood T cell repertoires in COVID-19. Study details: There were acute and convalescent COVID-19 samples, and they came from the United States, Italy and Spain.

In the original processing: Nucleated cell number was recorded as an estimate derived from reference gene primer amplification. The repertoire was sequenced with immunoSEQ multiplex PCR; TCRdb's copy has only in-frame clones and lacks some. The V and J calls and clone size are taken from that table; D and trimming were inferred from the DNA. Of 150,000 to 200,000 clones in the sample, roughly 77% were seen once. During active infection, Seattle patients enrolled and were then monitored through disease. The CDR3 spans 15 residues. Germline V lookup: CDR1 MNHEY, CDR2 SVGEGT. V was clipped by 6 bases and J by 3 bases, with 17 bases between them.

The clonotype was recovered from a woman aged 40-49 years with COVID-19, enrolled during active disease. V and J are TRBV6-2 or TRBV6-3 and TRBJ1-2, with a possible D match to TRBD1 (6 bases). Sequencing was performed on peripheral blood. The chain's CDR3 is CASSRQEDRHYGYTF. The DNA for the CDR3 is TGTGCCAGCAGCCGACAGGAGGACCGGCACTATGGCTACACCTTC.